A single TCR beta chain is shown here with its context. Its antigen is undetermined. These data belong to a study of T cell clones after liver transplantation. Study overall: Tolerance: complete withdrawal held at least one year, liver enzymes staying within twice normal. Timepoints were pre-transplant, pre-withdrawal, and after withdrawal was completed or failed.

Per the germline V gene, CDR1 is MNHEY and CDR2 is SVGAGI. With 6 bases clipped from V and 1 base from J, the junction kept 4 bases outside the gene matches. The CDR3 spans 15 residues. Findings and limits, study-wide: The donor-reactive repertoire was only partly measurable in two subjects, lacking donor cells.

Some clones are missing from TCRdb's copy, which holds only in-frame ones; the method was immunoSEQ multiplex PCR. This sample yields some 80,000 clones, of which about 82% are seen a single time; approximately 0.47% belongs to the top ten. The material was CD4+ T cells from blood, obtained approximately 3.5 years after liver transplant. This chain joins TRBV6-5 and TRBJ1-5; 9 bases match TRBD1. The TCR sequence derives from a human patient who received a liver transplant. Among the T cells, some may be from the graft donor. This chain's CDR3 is CASSHRGQSNQPQHF. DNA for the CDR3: TGTGCCAGCAGCCACAGGGGGCAGAGCAATCAGCCCCAGCATTTT.